One sample yielded the 8 T cell receptor beta chains listed below, sequenced in a study of T cells after yellow fever vaccination. TCRdb processed the 5' RACE reads anew with MiXCR; each CDR3 protein has one entry. The sample shows about 180,000 distinct CDR3 sequences, approximately 6.2% of them seen only once. Sequences were derived from CD4+ T cells sorted from PBMCs, sampled on the day of the first yellow fever vaccination. The receptors were gathered from a man in his late teens or twenties who received the YFV17D yellow fever vaccine.

This clonotype was found many times. The chain recombines TRBV6-2 or TRBV6-3 with TRBJ1-1; no clear D. From germline, CDR1 is MNHEY and CDR2 SVGEGT. V lost 6 bases to trimming and J lost 0 bases, with 14 bases between them. This CDR3 has 15 residues. The CDR3 is CASRPHSGLNTEAFF. CDR3 sequence (DNA): TGTGCCAGCAGACCCCACTCCGGCTTGAACACTGAAGCTTTCTTT.

The chain joins TRBV5-1 to TRBJ1-1; D gene uncertain. There are 12 residues in the CDR3. In germline, CDR1 is SGHRS, CDR2 YFSETQ. Trimming removed 1 base at V and 6 bases at J, with 7 bases between. The CDR3 DNA reads as TGCGCCAGCAGCTTGTATGGCGCTGAAGCTTTCTTT. It is translated as CASSLYGAEAFF.

The CDR3 coding sequence is TGTGCCAGCAGTTTCGGGGACAGGGGGCGCCAAGAGACCCAGTACTTC. Its protein is CASSFGDRGRQETQYF. The J gene is TRBJ2-5, the V gene TRBV12-3 or TRBV12-4; 12 bases align to TRBD1. CDR3 size: 16 residues. With 3 bases clipped from V and 1 base from J, the junction kept 3 bases outside the gene matches.

This clonotype came up many times. J is TRBJ2-3 and V is TRBV5-1; D is undetermined. The CDR3 consists of 14 residues. Germline V gene sequence: CDR1 SGHRS, CDR2 YFSETQ. V was clipped by 4 bases and J by 2 bases, with 11 bases between them. In DNA, the CDR3 is TGCGCCAGCAGCCGTGGGTCCTACACAGATACGCAGTATTTT. It yields the protein CASSRGSYTDTQYF.

This clonotype showed up just a few times. V usage is TRBV28 and J usage is TRBJ1-5; 9 nucleotides match TRBD1. V dropped 5 bases and J dropped 2; count of bases not matched to a gene: 4. CDR1 MDHEN and CDR2 SYDVKM come from the germline V gene. This CDR3 comprises 15 residues. The CDR3, as DNA: TGTGCCAGCAGTCCCCGGACAGGGGGCAATCAGCCCCAGCATTTT. Its protein product is CASSPRTGGNQPQHF.

The table lists this clonotype with many counts. This chain joins TRBV18 and TRBJ2-5; 8 nucleotides line up with TRBD1. Per germline, CDR1 KGHSH and CDR2 LQKENI. The CDR3 is 13 residues long. The V and J ends lost 5 bases and 4 bases, in that order; junction bases with no gene match: 3. CDR3 bases: TGTGCCAGCTCATCGGACAGGGCAGAGACCCAGTACTTC. As protein: CASSSDRAETQYF.

The chain has TRBV5-1 and TRBJ2-1; maybe TRBD2 (6 bases). Trimming shortened V by 6 bases and J by 4 bases, and 29 bases separated the two germline ends. The CDR3 is 19 amino acids. Germline lookup yields CDR1 SGHRS and CDR2 YFSETQ. For the CDR3, the DNA is TGCGCCAGCAACCCAGCGACTAGAACTCTAGGCCCCCCTTACAATGAGCAGTTCTTC. It codes for CASNPATRTLGPPYNEQFF. The full variable domain, rest sourced from reference TRBV5-1 and TRBJ2-1, is KAGVTQTPRYLIKTRGQQVTLSCSPISGHRSVSWYQQTPGQGLQFLFEYFSETQRNKGNFPGRFSGRQFSNSRSEMNVSTLELGDSALYLCASNPATRTLGPPYNEQFFGPGTRLTVL.

This clonotype was found a few times. The rearrangement links TRBV6-6 to TRBJ2-7; D is unresolved. The CDR3 consists of 13 residues. Germline-derived CDR1 and CDR2 are MNHNY and SVGAGI (reference sequence). V lost 5 bases, J lost 3 bases, and 11 bases lay in between. This chain's CDR3 is CASSPNGHYEQYV. CDR3 nucleotides: TGTGCCAGCAGTCCCAATGGTCACTACGAGCAGTACGTC.